One sample yielded the 6 T cell receptor beta chains listed below, sequenced in a study of blood T cell repertoires in COVID-19. Some clones are missing from TCRdb's copy, which holds only in-frame ones; the method was immunoSEQ multiplex PCR. Among about 99,000 clones listed, 79% were seen once. The source material was peripheral blood. All receptors derive from an elderly woman with active or convalescent COVID-19.

The chain combines TRBV21-1 with TRBJ2-4; the DNA was not compared with TRBD2, the D call given in the table. TRBV21-1 is a pseudogene segment. The CDR3 extends over 22 amino acids. CDR3 in amino acids: CASCGRTSGNSLLTLAKNIQYF. DNA for the CDR3: TGTGCCAGCTGTGGACGGACTAGCGGGAACAGCCTATTGACCCTAGCCAAAAACATTCAGTACTTC.

The chain carries TRBV18 and TRBJ2-5; D is undetermined. The CDR3 sequence is 13 residues long. With 0 bases removed from V and 3 bases from J, the gap between germline ends came to 5 bases. The germline gives CDR1 KGHSH, CDR2 LQKENI. CDR3 sequence (DNA): TGTGCCAGCTCACCACCGTCAGAAGAGACCCAGTACTTC. Protein sequence: CASSPPSEETQYF.

The chain links TRBV2 to TRBJ2-3; 7 bases align to TRBD2. The trim removed 6 bases at V and 4 bases at J, leaving 7 bases unmatched. CDR1 SNHLY and CDR2 FYNNEI come from the germline V gene. The CDR3 spans 14 residues. CDR3 amino acids: CASRKASGADTQYF. Written as DNA, the CDR3 is TGTGCCAGCAGGAAGGCTAGCGGAGCAGATACGCAGTATTTT.

J is TRBJ1-2 and V is TRBV7-2; 7 bases map to TRBD1. The CDR3 contains 13 residues. The germline V gene has CDR1 SGHTA and CDR2 FQGNSA. Trimming removed 5 bases from V and 4 bases from J; junction bases left unmatched: 4. For the CDR3, the DNA is TGTGCCAGCAGCAGGGACAGTAGCTATGGCTACACCTTC. Protein: CASSRDSSYGYTF.

This clone was recorded a few times. This rearrangement joins TRBV2 to TRBJ1-2; TRBD1 matches 8 bases. This CDR3 has 13 amino acids. The germline CDR1 and CDR2 sequences are SNHLY and FYNNEI. V shed 4 bases, J shed 8 bases, and the junction held 6 bases outside the gene matches. CDR3 protein: CASSAQGGEGYTF. The DNA for the CDR3 is TGTGCCAGCAGTGCACAGGGGGGGGAGGGCTACACCTTC.

This chain links TRBV11-2 with TRBJ2-7, with 8 bases lining up with TRBD2. Germline CDR1 is SGHAT and CDR2 is FQNNGV. The CDR3 extends over 14 amino acids. V shed 1 base, J shed 3 bases, and the junction held 2 bases outside the gene matches. The CDR3 is CASSLGGLVYEQYF. The DNA of the CDR3 is TGTGCCAGCAGCTTAGGGGGACTAGTCTACGAGCAGTACTTC.